The T cell receptor beta chain under discussion was sequenced for a study of OX40 agonist ivuxolimab in advanced cancers. Across the whole study: Each patient was given ivuxolimab into a vein every 2 weeks, at 0.01 to 10 mg/kg.

Details on this clone: The antigen is not known.

Collection of blood occurred at baseline, at cycle 4 day 1, and at cycle 7 day 1. Assay used: immunoSEQ multiplex PCR; TCRdb lists only in-frame clones, some missing. The repertoire has more than 45,000 clones, about 80% of them found once; the top ten carry under 4.5%. Trimming took off 1 base at V and 4 bases at J, with 11 bases between the two ends. Germline V gene data show CDR1 as SGHTA and CDR2 as FQGNSA. The CDR3 covers 15 residues. Broader study findings: Within 6 weeks, CD4+ and CD8+ blood T cells expanded clonally at 0.1 to 3.0 mg/kg.

The input for sequencing was CD4+ or CD8+ T cells sorted from blood, taken in a trial of the OX40 agonist ivuxolimab. The sequence was collected from an adult with an advanced solid tumor such as melanoma, head and neck, liver or kidney cancer. The chain employs TRBV7-2 and TRBJ1-3, with D unresolved. The CDR3 region has the DNA TGTGCCAGCAGCTTAGTTTTAAGGGCAGGAAACACCATATATTTT. Translation: CASSLVLRAGNTIYF.